This T cell receptor (beta chain) was documented in a study of T cells in Graves' hyperthyroidism and ophthalmopathy. Across the whole study: Peripheral blood specimens were obtained at initial diagnosis, prior to any treatment.

This clonotype was observed many times. What it recognizes is unknown. Study findings and constraints: Most thyroid-expanded clonotypes above 0.001 were also found in blood.

The CDR3 regions of TCR beta were amplified from RNA transcripts. The study used the HTBI primer set for a first-round RT-PCR of the TCR CDR3. MiXCR, run by TCRdb on the multiplex PCR reads, gives a single entry per CDR3 protein. The table has some 770,000 distinct CDR3 sequences, around 15% seen once. The CDR3 runs 15 residues. The V end was cut by 4 bases, the J end by 3 bases, with 12 bases between. Per germline, CDR1 LGHDT and CDR2 YNNKEL (reference sequence). An absence of ophthalmopathy progression within 18 months meant stable Graves' hyperthyroidism. Orbital computed tomography, thyroid ultrasound, serum thyroxine and TRAb, and clinical symptoms together informed the diagnoses.

Material: blood. The chain employs TRBV3-1 and TRBJ1-4; D possibly corresponds to TRBD1 (5 bases). The receptor was derived from a man younger than 30 with Graves' hyperthyroidism. CDR3 nucleotide sequence: TGTGCCAGCAGCCTAAAGGGGACGTCTAATGAAAAACTGTTTTTT. This codes for CASSLKGTSNEKLFF.